Below, 11 T cell receptor beta chains from the same sample are listed, as sequenced in a study of shared clonotypes between healthy human individuals. Assay: immunoSEQ multiplex PCR; the TCRdb copy retains only in-frame clones and omits some. The repertoire has more than 2,000,000 clones, 85% to 95% of them found once; the top ten carry 0.39%. The sequencing input was naive CD4+ T cells from PBMCs. Subset indicated: CD45RA+ positively selected. The receptors were gathered from a man aged 18-30 years in good health. Some clones in this sample may be carry-over from other donors' samples.

This clone has just one count. The chain combines TRBV5-1 with TRBJ2-1; TRBD1 agrees at 12 bases. Germline V gives CDR1 SGHRS, CDR2 YFSETQ. With 4 bases clipped from V and 8 bases from J, the junction kept 4 bases outside the gene matches. CDR3 length: 14 amino acids. CDR3 DNA: TGCGCCAGCAGCAGGGGACAGGGGGCAGATGAGCAGTTCTTC. Residues: CASSRGQGADEQFF.

The rearrangement links TRBV5-4 to TRBJ2-1; 13 bases line up with TRBD2. The CDR3 runs 15 residues. The junction had 1 base not matched to a gene; V was cut back by 0 bases and J by 7 bases. CDR1 and CDR2 (germline): SGHNT, YYREEE (reference sequence). The CDR3 reads CASSLELAGGNEQFF. In nucleotides, the CDR3 is TGTGCCAGCAGCTTGGAACTAGCGGGAGGGAATGAGCAGTTCTTC.

This clone was observed once. The J gene is TRBJ2-1, the V gene TRBV11-2; D gene unclear. The CDR3 is made up of 12 amino acids. V was shortened by 1 base and J by 10 bases, with 8 bases between the two germline ends. The V gene's germline CDR1 is SGHAT and CDR2 FQNNGV. CDR3 bases: TGTGCCAGCAGCTTAGGTGTTAGCGAGCAGTTCTTC. Its protein is CASSLGVSEQFF.

The V gene is TRBV19, the J gene TRBJ2-3; D perhaps matches TRBD2 (5 bases). Deletions cut 9 bases from V and 4 bases from J, with 14 bases between. Germline V gives CDR1 LNHDA, CDR2 SQIVND (reference sequence). This CDR3 spans 13 amino acids. CDR3 nucleotides: TGTGCCAGCCGAGGGCGGGTGCCAGATACGCAGTATTTT. Amino acids: CASRGRVPDTQYF.

The CDR3 bases are TGTGCCAGCATTTCTACGGGAAACTATGGCTACACCTTC. This translates into CASISTGNYGYTF. The chain recombines TRBV28 with TRBJ1-2; D ambiguous. The V end lost 7 bases, the J end lost 2 bases, and 11 bases lay between the germline ends. Germline V gene data show CDR1 as MDHEN and CDR2 as SYDVKM. The CDR3 loop spans 13 amino acids.

The chain carries TRBV5-4 and TRBJ1-3, with D possibly TRBD1 on 6 matching bases. From germline, CDR1 is SGHNT and CDR2 YYREEE (reference sequence). The CDR3 has 16 residues. Between the trimmed V and J ends, which lost 1 base and 2 bases, there was a span of 13 bases. CDR3 nucleotides: TGTGCCAGCAGCTTGAGTGATGGGGGGCCTGGAAACACCATATATTTT. Protein sequence: CASSLSDGGPGNTIYF.

The CDR3 sequence: CASSLGPGTGGNQPQHF. The CDR3, as DNA: TGTGCCAGCAGCTTAGGGCCCGGGACAGGGGGCAATCAGCCCCAGCATTTT. The J gene is TRBJ1-5, the V gene TRBV7-2; 10 bases map to TRBD1. The CDR3 has 17 residues. Germline V CDR1 and CDR2: SGHTA, FQGNSA. V was pared by 1 base and J by 2 bases, with 5 bases of the junction left unmatched.

V is TRBV28 and J is TRBJ2-7; TRBD1 matches at 8 bases. The CDR3 spans 16 residues. CDR1 is MDHEN, CDR2 SYDVKM, per germline. The ends lost 4 bases at V and 2 bases at J; junction bases unmatched: 10. CDR3 sequence reads: CASSYLVRTGTYEQYF. CDR3 coding DNA: TGTGCCAGCAGTTATCTCGTTAGGACAGGGACCTACGAGCAGTACTTC. Using reference TRBV28 and TRBJ2-7 for the parts outside the CDR3, the full variable domain is DVKVTQSSRYLVKRTGEKVFLECVQDMDHENMFWYRQDPGLGLRLIYFSYDVKMKEKGDIPEGYSVSREKKERFSLILESASTNQTSMYLCASSYLVRTGTYEQYFGPGTRLTVT.

The chain employs TRBV7-8 and TRBJ2-3; TRBD1 agrees at 7 bases. Unmatched junction bases numbered 11, after V lost 2 bases and J lost 6 bases. Germline loops: CDR1 SGHVS, CDR2 FQNEAQ. The CDR3 loop spans 16 amino acids. DNA for the CDR3: TGTGCCAGCAGCTTACAGGTGACAGGGTATACCGATACGCAGTATTTT. Its protein is CASSLQVTGYTDTQYF. Full variable domain (outside the CDR3, taken from reference TRBV7-8 and TRBJ2-3): GAGVSQSPRYKVAKRGQDVALRCDPISGHVSLFWYQQALGQGPEFLTYFQNEAQLDKSGLPSDRFFAERPEGSVSTLKIQRTQQEDSAVYLCASSLQVTGYTDTQYFGPGTRLTVL.

The chain joins TRBV27 to TRBJ2-2; D could derive from TRBD1 or TRBD2 (5 bases each). Trimming took 4 bases from V and 0 from J, leaving 12 bases between them. CDR3 length: 16 residues. Germline assignment: CDR1 MNHEY and CDR2 SMNVEV (reference sequence). The CDR3 region has the DNA TGTGCCAGCAGTTCCCGGGGCAACGCGAACACCGGGGAGCTGTTTTTT. Protein: CASSSRGNANTGELFF.

DNA for the CDR3: TGTGCCAGCAGCGTAGCTGGGATTGCCTACGAGCAGTACTTC. Its protein is CASSVAGIAYEQYF. V gene TRBV9 combines with J gene TRBJ2-7; no clear D gene. Germline assignment: CDR1 SGDLS and CDR2 YYNGEE. Trimming left V 0 bases short and J 2 bases short, with 9 bases between. The CDR3 has 14 residues.